The present TCR beta chain was sequenced within a study of CD8 T cells in Susac syndrome. It was with random hexamers that 0.5 to 1 ug RNA was reverse transcribed. Via MiXCR, TCRdb re-called the immunoSEQ multiplex PCR reads, giving one row per CDR3 protein. The table shows 150,000 or so distinct CDR3 sequences, with around 96% occurring only once. Purification of the CD8+ and CD4+ T cells relied on negative isolation, and TEMRA cells underwent FACS enrichment. Trimming removed 5 bases at V and 9 bases at J, with 23 bases between. Germline CDR1 is DFQATT and CDR2 is SNEGSKA (reference sequence). The CDR3 runs to 15 residues.

This receptor was obtained from a human donor in good health. The sequenced sample consisted of CD4+ T cells from PBMCs. V is TRBV20-1 and J is TRBJ2-1; D might be TRBD1 or TRBD2, each matching 7 bases. The CDR3 here is CSAESRGRPGGEQFF. CDR3 nucleotide sequence: TGCAGTGCTGAGAGTAGGGGGCGCCCGGGGGGTGAGCAGTTCTTC.